The source of this T cell receptor (beta chain) is a study of T cells in localized non-small cell lung cancer (dated by TCRdb to about 2020). About the investigation overall: The study examined T cell repertoires in under 300 patients with early-stage NSCLC and compared tumors with uninvolved tumor-adjacent lungs. The cohort consisted of approximately 240 treatment-naive NSCLC patients whose localized lung tumors had been resected. The mean age of the NSCLC patients was 50 to 85 years, with 120 to 150 men and around 100 women. Overall study results and their limits: Uninvolved tumor-adjacent lung showed the highest T cell clonality, higher than tumor, which suggests more focused antigenic responses in the adjacent lung. Because multi-region sequencing of the tumors was not done, intratumor heterogeneity could not be ruled out. A median of approximately 57 of the top 100 tumor clones were detected in paired uninvolved adjacent lung, and some 29 of these tumor clones were also found among the top 100 clones of the paired uninvolved adjacent lung. Because the study design was exploratory, TCR variables were selected using unadjusted p-values without false-discovery rate correction. Longer overall survival was associated with higher T cell density in blood, whereas shorter survival was associated with higher clonality in adjacent lung.

The immunoSEQ Assay was used to sequence TCR beta CDR3 regions from DNA. The original pipeline was this. To compute T cell density, TCR beta template counts were normalized to usable DNA, which was estimated by amplifying housekeeping genes. Using the preseqR package, richness was estimated by extrapolating to 120,000 templates for tissue samples and 400,000 templates for PBMC samples. Clonality was defined by subtracting Pielou's evenness from one. Tissue-enriched TCRs were identified by differential abundance testing using productive amino-acid clonotypes, minimum total count 5 and alpha 0.1. The Jaccard Index and the Morisita Overlap Index were used to measure repertoire overlap between compartments. GLIPH grouped TCR beta CDR3s together with public tetramer-defined viral CDR3s, and a viral motif had to include at least three viral sequences and show V-gene enrichment. Not all clones reach the TCRdb copy of this immuneACCESS table, which keeps in-frame sequences only. Checked studies attribute under half of the gap to unresolved V genes and leave the rest unexplained. The V and J calls and the clone size are those of that table, but D and trimming were determined from the DNA. The sample table shows 60,000 or so clones, and roughly 80% are seen once. The ten most abundant clones make up about 4.5% of the sample.

At diagnosis, tumor, uninvolved tumor-adjacent lung and peripheral blood were collected and then preserved as a mix of FFPE and fresh-frozen material. For TCR repertoire profiling, blood samples were analyzed in the form of peripheral blood mononuclear cells. From the cysteine up to the phenylalanine, the CDR3 has a length of 15 residues. The kept DNA is CDR3 alone, 45 bases in frame from the first base. The germline ends are 13 bases apart after V is trimmed by 2 bases and J by 5 bases. CDR1 and CDR2, looked up from the germline V gene, are ENHRY and SYGVKD. With regard to this clone: Its antigen target is currently unknown. Per-base qualities were not stored, and no clone one base away is much larger.

Rearrangement joined TRBV10-3 to TRBJ1-5; TRBD1 might be the D gene, on 6 matching bases. The sample was PBMCs, taken before any cancer treatment. This receptor was identified in a man between 40 and 69 years old with stage II lung adenocarcinoma. The DNA sequence is given as TGTGCCATCAGTGAGGGGGGACAACCTTATCAGCCCCAGCATTTT. The translation is CAISEGGQPYQPQHF.